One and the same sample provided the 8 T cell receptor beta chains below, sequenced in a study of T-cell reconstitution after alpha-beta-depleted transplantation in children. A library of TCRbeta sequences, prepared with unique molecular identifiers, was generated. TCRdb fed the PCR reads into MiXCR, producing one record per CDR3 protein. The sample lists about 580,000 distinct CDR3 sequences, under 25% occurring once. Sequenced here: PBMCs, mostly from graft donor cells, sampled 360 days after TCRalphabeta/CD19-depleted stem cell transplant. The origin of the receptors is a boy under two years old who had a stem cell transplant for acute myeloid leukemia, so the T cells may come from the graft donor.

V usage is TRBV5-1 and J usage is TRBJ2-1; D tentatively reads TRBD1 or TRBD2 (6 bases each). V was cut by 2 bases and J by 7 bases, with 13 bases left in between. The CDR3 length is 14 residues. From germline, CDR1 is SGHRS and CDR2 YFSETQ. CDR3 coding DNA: TGCGCCAGCAGCTTAGGGGGGTTTGATAATGAGCAGTTCTTC. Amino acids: CASSLGGFDNEQFF.

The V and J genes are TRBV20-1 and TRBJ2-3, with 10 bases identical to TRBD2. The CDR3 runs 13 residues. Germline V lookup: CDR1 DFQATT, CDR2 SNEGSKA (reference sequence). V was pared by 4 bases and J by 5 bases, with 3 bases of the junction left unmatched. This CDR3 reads CSAKRGGRDTQYF. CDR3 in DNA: TGCAGTGCTAAGCGGGGGGGCCGAGATACGCAGTATTTT.

In DNA, the CDR3 is TGTGCCAGCAGCTTAGTTTCAGGGGGCCTCTACAATGAGCAGTTCTTC. Residues: CASSLVSGGLYNEQFF. V is TRBV7-6 and J is TRBJ2-1; 8 bases match TRBD1. Germline CDR1 is SGHVS and CDR2 is FNYEAQ. This CDR3 is 16 amino acids long. Trimming at V came to 1 base and at J to 3 bases, leaving 5 bases not matched to a gene.

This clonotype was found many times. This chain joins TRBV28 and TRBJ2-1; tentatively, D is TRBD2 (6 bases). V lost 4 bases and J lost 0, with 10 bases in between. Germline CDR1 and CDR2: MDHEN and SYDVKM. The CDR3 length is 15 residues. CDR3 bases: TGTGCCAGCAGTTCCCTAGCGAACTCCTACAATGAGCAGTTCTTC. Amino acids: CASSSLANSYNEQFF.

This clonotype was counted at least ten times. CDR3 protein: CASSPEGLKIREQFF. The CDR3 nucleotides are TGTGCCAGCAGCCCCGAGGGCCTCAAAATTCGGGAGCAGTTCTTC. V usage is TRBV12-3 or TRBV12-4 and J usage is TRBJ2-1; perhaps TRBD2 as D (5 bases). The CDR3 totals 15 residues. V shed 6 bases and J shed 10 bases, with 22 bases lying between them.

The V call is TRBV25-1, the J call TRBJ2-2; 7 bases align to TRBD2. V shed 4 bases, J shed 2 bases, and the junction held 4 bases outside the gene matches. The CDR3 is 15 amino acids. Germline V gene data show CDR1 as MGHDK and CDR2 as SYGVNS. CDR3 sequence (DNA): TGTGCCAGCAGTGTGGAGGGACTAAACACCGGGGAGCTGTTTTTT. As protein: CASSVEGLNTGELFF.

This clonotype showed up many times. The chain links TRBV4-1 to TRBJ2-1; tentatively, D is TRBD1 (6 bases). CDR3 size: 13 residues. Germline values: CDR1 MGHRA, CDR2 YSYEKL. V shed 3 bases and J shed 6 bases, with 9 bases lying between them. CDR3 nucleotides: TGCGCCAGCAGCCATTACAGGGTCAATGAGCAGTTCTTC. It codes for CASSHYRVNEQFF.

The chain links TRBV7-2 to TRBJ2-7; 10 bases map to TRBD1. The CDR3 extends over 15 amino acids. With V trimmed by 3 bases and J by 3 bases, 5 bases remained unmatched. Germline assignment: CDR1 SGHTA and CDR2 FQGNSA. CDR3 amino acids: CASSFSGTGDYEQYF. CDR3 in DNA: TGTGCCAGCAGCTTCTCCGGGACAGGGGACTACGAGCAGTACTTC.